A single sample is the source of the 5 T cell receptor beta chains below, sequenced in a study of human T cells and chemical hapten exposure. Time point described: patch test 1, 2 weeks after DPC sensitization. Noted treatment: therapeutic diphenylcyclopropenone sensitization with weekly scalp DPC. TCRdb reprocessed the RACE reads via MiXCR and lists one record per CDR3 protein. This table has about 60,000 distinct CDR3 sequences, around 9.3% appearing once. Source: whole blood, taken in connection with sensitization to the hapten diphenylcyclopropenone (DPC). These receptors all stem from a middle-aged woman with alopecia areata. Some clones in this sample may be carry-over from other donors' samples.

Ten or more counts support this clonotype. This chain links TRBV20-1 with TRBJ2-1; 15 nucleotides match TRBD2. Losses at the gene ends were 6 bases for V and 1 base for J; bases not matched to a gene: 10. The CDR3 sequence is 18 residues long. Germline CDR1 DFQATT, CDR2 SNEGSKA (reference sequence). This chain's CDR3 is CSAPSGTSGGRSYNEQFF. Here the CDR3 DNA reads TGCAGTGCACCGTCCGGGACTAGCGGGGGGCGTTCCTACAATGAGCAGTTCTTC.

Ten or more counts support this clonotype. The chain is built from TRBV12-5 and TRBJ2-1; D not certain. Trimming pared 0 bases from V and 6 bases from J, leaving 12 bases between. Germline CDR1 is LGHNT and CDR2 is FRNRAP. This CDR3 region has 15 residues. The CDR3 is CASGLVLGPSNEQFF. In DNA, the CDR3 is TGTGCTAGTGGTTTGGTACTTGGGCCAAGCAATGAGCAGTTCTTC.

The rearrangement uses TRBV5-4 and TRBJ2-7, with unresolved D. V was trimmed by 2 bases and J by 0 bases, leaving 6 bases between them. The CDR3 extends over 13 amino acids. From germline, CDR1 is SGHNT and CDR2 YYREEE (reference sequence). In DNA, the CDR3 is TGTGCCAGCAGCTTTCGAAGCTCCTACGAGCAGTACTTC. Translated, it gives CASSFRSSYEQYF.

This clonotype was seen ten or more times. The chain joins TRBV20-1 to TRBJ2-3; D is possibly TRBD2 (6 bases). CDR3 length: 16 amino acids. Germline V CDR1 and CDR2: DFQATT, SNEGSKA (reference sequence). The V end lost 3 bases, the J end lost 1 base, and 17 bases lay between the germline ends. The CDR3 spells CSASKPLAVRTDTQYF. The CDR3 coding sequence is TGCAGTGCTAGCAAGCCACTAGCCGTTCGCACAGATACGCAGTATTTT.

Ten or more counts support this clonotype. This chain links TRBV19 with TRBJ2-1; TRBD1 might be the D (5 bases). V was trimmed by 5 bases and J by 4 bases, leaving 9 bases between them. This CDR3 comprises 13 residues. The V gene's germline CDR1 is LNHDA and CDR2 SQIVND (reference sequence). Written as DNA, the CDR3 is TGTGCCAGTAGTGTCCAGGGATACAATGAGCAGTTCTTC. Its translation is CASSVQGYNEQFF.